The clone carrying this TCR beta chain was recorded many times. Its matching antigen is unknown. The entry originates in a study of blood T cells in healthy people across ages. The wider study: Per every two T cells, about one barcoded beta molecule was captured by template switching.

A second PCR of 7 to 11 cycles used a sample-barcoded 5' primer and a J-beta primer mix. TCRdb re-analysed the 5' RACE reads in MiXCR, keeping a single row per CDR3 protein. The sample contains around 870,000 distinct CDR3 sequences, around 30% of which appear only once. Study-wide results and caveats: Naive CD4+ cell counts and diversity both ran higher in long-lived than in aged donors.

This clonotype originated in a woman older than 75 in good health. Sample: blood.

The CDR3 region has the DNA TGTGCCAGCAGCGCCATGGAGGGCAATCAGCCCCAGCATTTT. Protein product: CASSAMEGNQPQHF. This chain connects TRBV7-2 to TRBJ1-5; no reliable D call. There are 14 residues in the CDR3. The V end lost 5 bases, the J end lost 2 bases, and 10 bases lay between the germline ends. Per the germline V gene, CDR1 is SGHTA and CDR2 is FQGNSA. The whole variable domain, filled in from reference TRBV7-2 and TRBJ1-5, reads GAGVSQSPSNKVTEKGKDVELRCDPISGHTALYWYRQSLGQGLEFLIYFQGNSAPDKSGLPSDRFSAERTGGSVSTLTIQRTQQEDSAVYLCASSAMEGNQPQHFGDGTRLSIL.